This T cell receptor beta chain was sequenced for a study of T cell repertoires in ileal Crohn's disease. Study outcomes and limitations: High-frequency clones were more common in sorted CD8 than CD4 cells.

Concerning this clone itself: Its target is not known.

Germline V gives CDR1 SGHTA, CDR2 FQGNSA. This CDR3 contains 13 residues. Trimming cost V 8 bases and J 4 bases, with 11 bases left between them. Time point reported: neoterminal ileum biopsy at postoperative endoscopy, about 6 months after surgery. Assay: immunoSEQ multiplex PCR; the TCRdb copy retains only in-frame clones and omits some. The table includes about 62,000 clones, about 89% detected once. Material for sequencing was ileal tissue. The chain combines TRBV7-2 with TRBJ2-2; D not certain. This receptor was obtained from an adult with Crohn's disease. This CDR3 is CASVPRVTGELFF. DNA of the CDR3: TGTGCCAGCGTTCCCCGAGTCACCGGGGAGCTGTTTTTT.